This passage covers 15 T cell receptor beta chains from one sample sequenced in a study of regulatory T cells in long-lasting Graves disease (dated by TCRdb to the early 2020s). Libraries came from multiplex PCR. The sample was run on an Illumina HiSeq 4000. CDR3 regions were amplified by Arm-PCR with iRepertoire HTBI primers to construct TCR beta libraries. Using fastp trimming at Q25 and MiXCR clonotype assembly, TCRdb reanalyzed the public sequencing data and kept in-frame beta chains. When rows share a CDR3 protein, they turn into one entry using the most common DNA and genes. The sample profile shows 400,000 to 550,000 distinct CDR3 sequences; 16% of them were found once. The top ten clonotypes cover about 10% of the sample. The time point label, as the study defines it: newly diagnosed GD, antithyroid drugs for less than 3 months. For both TCR sequencing and RNA sequencing, RNA was extracted from PBMCs in TRIzol.

The same data also contributed to another study, on T cells in Graves' hyperthyroidism and ophthalmopathy.

The sequences come from peripheral blood mononuclear cells (PBMCs), collected at new diagnosis, from a patient treated with antithyroid drugs. Receptors originate from a young woman with Graves disease. Donor details come from another sample of the same person, matched by shared clones.

This clonotype was counted at least ten times. CDR3 sequence (DNA): TGTGCCAGCAGCCAACAGGGAAGCGGCACTGAAGCTTTCTTT. It translates to CASSQQGSGTEAFF. The V and J genes are TRBV11-2 and TRBJ1-1; perhaps TRBD1 as D (6 bases). Germline CDR1 is SGHAT and CDR2 is FQNNGV. The length of the CDR3 is 14 residues. The V gene lost 5 bases and the J gene lost 4 bases, with 14 bases spanning the gap.

The V and J genes are TRBV6-1 and TRBJ2-4; the D is unclear. Trimming removed 6 bases at V and 4 bases at J, with 13 bases between. The CDR3 totals 14 residues. Germline CDR1 is MNHNS and CDR2 is SASEGT. The DNA for the CDR3 is TGTGCCAGCAGGGGTTTATTAGAAAAAAACATTCAGTACTTC. It codes for CASRGLLEKNIQYF.

A word on this clonotype: A far larger clone is just one base off, so this is likely a read error. CDR3 in amino acids: CASSDPGLAGGLLYF. CDR3 bases: TGTGCCAGCAGTGACCCGGGACTAGCGGGAGGGCTTTTGTACTTC. The V gene is TRBV6-1, the J gene TRBJ2-5; TRBD2 matches at 16 bases. The junction had 8 bases not matched to a gene; V was cut back by 3 bases and J by 13 bases. The V gene's germline CDR1 is MNHNS and CDR2 SASEGT. The CDR3 covers 15 residues.

This clonotype was picked up a small number of times. This chain joins TRBV25-1 and TRBJ1-1; D unclear. Trimming took off 3 bases at V and 10 bases at J, with 9 bases between the two ends. The CDR3 spans 11 residues. Germline V CDR1 and CDR2: MGHDK, SYGVNS. The CDR3 nucleotides are TGTGCCAGCAGTGAGGGAGGCATAGCTTTCTTT. As protein: CASSEGGIAFF.

This clonotype was observed a few times. The chain recombines TRBV15 with TRBJ1-6; no clear D gene. Germline assignment: CDR1 LNHNV and CDR2 YYDKDF (reference sequence). The CDR3 totals 13 residues. V was cut by 5 bases and J by 8 bases, with 10 bases left in between. CDR3: CATSRVRDSPLHF. For the CDR3, the DNA is TGTGCCACCAGCCGAGTGAGGGATTCACCCCTCCACTTT.

In its sample, this clonotype was seen many times. This chain connects TRBV30 to TRBJ1-4; tentatively, D is TRBD1 (5 bases). Germline-derived CDR1 and CDR2 are GTSNPN and SVGIG (reference sequence). The V end lost 1 base, the J end lost 3 bases, and 12 bases lay between the germline ends. The CDR3 extends over 15 amino acids. The DNA of the CDR3 is TGTGCCTGGAGTGGGGACGGGGGACCTAATGAAAAACTGTTTTTT. Translation gives CAWSGDGGPNEKLFF.

This clonotype was detected a few times. A junction boundary mismatches the germline segment, possibly from a read error. The chain carries TRBV4-1 and TRBJ1-2; D unclear. Germline loops: CDR1 MGHRA, CDR2 YSYEKL. CDR3 length: 13 amino acids. DNA for the CDR3: TGCGCCAGCAGCCACCTCCTGGAGAGGGCGAGTGCCTTC. Encoded protein: CASSHLLERASAF.

This clonotype was picked up many times. The rearrangement links TRBV7-2 to TRBJ2-1; 8 nucleotides match TRBD1. This CDR3 spans 16 amino acids. V lost 6 bases and J lost 7; bases outside the gene matches: 14. CDR1 and CDR2 from the germline V gene are SGHTA and FQGNSA. The CDR3 region is CASRPGQGIFVNEQFF. The CDR3 region has the DNA TGTGCCAGCAGGCCAGGACAGGGTATATTCGTGAATGAGCAGTTCTTC.

Many counts were recorded for this clonotype. V is TRBV12-5 and J is TRBJ1-1, with TRBD1 identical over 7 bases. CDR3 length: 15 amino acids. The V segment lost 4 bases and the J segment 0 bases; nucleotides outside the gene matches: 5. Germline V CDR1 and CDR2: LGHNT, FRNRAP. Written as DNA, the CDR3 is TGTGCTAGTGGTTCCCGGGACAGAGTGAACACTGAAGCTTTCTTT. This translates into CASGSRDRVNTEAFF. Supplemented by reference TRBV12-5 and TRBJ1-1, the full variable domain reads DARVTQTPRHKVTEMGQEVTMRCQPILGHNTVFWYRQTMMQGLELLAYFRNRAPLDDSGMPKDRFSAEMPDATLATLKIQPSEPRDSAVYFCASGSRDRVNTEAFFGQGTRLTVV.

Notes on this clonotype: This clone may be a read error of a much larger clone one base away. This chain joins TRBV10-3 and TRBJ2-3, with a tentative D call TRBD1 (6 bases). The end of the DNA is better explained by TRBJ2-5, so the J call may be wrong. In germline, CDR1 is ENHRY, CDR2 SYGVKD. The CDR3 loop spans 11 amino acids. The CDR3 region has the DNA TGTGCCATCCCGGGACAAGAGGCCCAGTACTTC. Its translation: CAIPGQEAQYF.

For this clonotype: A much larger clonotype is one base distant, so this may be a read error. CDR3 in DNA: TGTGCCAGCGGTTTCGGACTCAGCTCCTACAATGAGCAGTTCTTC. The encoded protein is CASGFGLSSYNEQFF. The rearrangement uses TRBV11-2 and TRBJ2-1, with a possible D match to TRBD2 (5 bases). The CDR3 sequence is 15 residues long. Germline V gene data show CDR1 as SGHAT and CDR2 as FQNNGV. Trimming pared 8 bases from V and 0 bases from J, leaving 14 bases between.

This clonotype occurred many times. This CDR3 reads CASSLIPTSGRPGELFF. The CDR3 bases are TGTGCCAGCAGTTTAATTCCAACTAGCGGGAGGCCCGGGGAGCTGTTTTTT. The chain has TRBV28 and TRBJ2-2; 12 bases match TRBD2. This CDR3 is 17 amino acids long. With V trimmed by 2 bases and J by 6 bases, 7 bases remained unmatched. The V gene's germline CDR1 is MDHEN and CDR2 SYDVKM.

There are a few counts of this clonotype. The chain employs TRBV11-2 and TRBJ1-4; 12 bases agree with TRBD1. Trimming removed 3 bases from V and 4 bases from J; junction bases left unmatched: 3. Germline V CDR1 and CDR2: SGHAT, FQNNGV. The CDR3 consists of 16 residues. CDR3 loop: CASSLGTGGINEKLFF. DNA for the CDR3: TGTGCCAGCAGCTTGGGGACAGGGGGCATTAATGAAAAACTGTTTTTT.

This clonotype was seen ten or more times. The CDR3, as DNA: TGTGCCAGCTCACCCCCGGGCCGAGGCTCTGGAAACACCATATATTTT. Translation gives CASSPPGRGSGNTIYF. The V gene is TRBV18, the J gene TRBJ1-3, with D unresolved. V dropped 3 bases and J dropped 0 bases, with 12 bases sitting between them. CDR1 KGHSH and CDR2 LQKENI come from the germline V gene. The CDR3 extends over 16 amino acids.

In its sample, this clonotype was seen a few times. The chain uses TRBV2 and TRBJ1-4; D remains ambiguous. The CDR3 extends over 11 amino acids. CDR1 is SNHLY and CDR2 is FYNNEI in the germline V gene. V lost 6 bases to trimming and J lost 6 bases, with 5 bases between them. CDR3 protein: CASRNYEKLFF. For the CDR3, the DNA is TGTGCCAGCAGGAACTATGAAAAACTGTTTTTT.